This T cell receptor (beta chain) was profiled in a study of cytomegalovirus exposure and HLA in healthy donors. Study-wide results and caveats: Per a later analysis, HLA-associated TCR beta chains showed more clonal expansion than other, equally common TCR beta chains. For most TCR beta V segments, an earlier analysis put the productive rate at about 87% or about 30% of the time.

The PCR employed 60 Vbeta primers together with 13 Jbeta primers. Assay: immunoSEQ multiplex PCR; the TCRdb copy retains only in-frame clones and omits some. In the table there are 180,000 or so clones, around 80% of which are singletons. V was cut by 7 bases and J by 0 bases, with 13 bases left in between. CDR3 length: 14 residues. Per germline, CDR1 GTSNPN and CDR2 SVGIG (reference sequence). A note on this clone: Its antigen is unidentified.

These donors, healthy bone marrow donors, were studied. The sequencing sample was made of PBMCs. The TCR comes from a woman under 30 in good health and CMV-seronegative. This chain connects TRBV30 to TRBJ1-3; D ambiguous. CDR3 bases: TGTGCCTCGTGGGCGGGGAACTCTGGAAACACCATATATTTT. The encoded protein is CASWAGNSGNTIYF.